A selection of T cell receptor beta chains follows, all from one sample in a study of blood T cells in healthy people across ages. MiXCR was run by TCRdb on the 5' RACE reads, yielding one entry per CDR3 protein. This sample has under 2 million distinct CDR3 sequences, with about 31% found just once. The sequenced material came from blood. All receptors derive from a woman aged 30 to 39 in good health. Both conserved end residues are part of each CDR3.

14	TRBV5-1	CASSIPGTSNEQFF
12	TRBV6-1	CASSGLKETQYF
15	TRBV11-2	CASRGIRDRENGYTF
15	TRBV27	CASNLDPGGGNTQYF
15	TRBV11-2	CASSLTGKGANVLTF
13	TRBV2	CASVRDRAVEQYF
15	TRBV2	CASSEFGLRTDTQYF
15	TRBV12-3/TRBV12-4	CASSLRGGEFNGYTF
12	TRBV27	CASSSQGRPQHF
13	TRBV27	CASSLSKSNEQFF
12	TRBV7-9	CASSPGLAGAYF
15	TRBV4-2	CASSPMGGFGGDYTF
15	TRBV4-1	CASSQDGTRSNEQFF
14	TRBV13	CASSLSGLACEQYF
14	TRBV3-1	CAGSQGGGWETQYF
13	TRBV5-1	CASSTGGGDGYTF
13	TRBV2	CASSEARDQPQHF
13	TRBV5-1	CASSSGTVDTQYF
16	TRBV4-1	CASSPRGQLSSYEQYF
15	TRBV20-1	CSARAGTGVQETQYF
17	TRBV4-1	CASSQAPTGGPKETQYF
13	TRBV6-1	CASRIAGGETQYF
17	TRBV9	CASSVGPWTTRPGAQYF
15	TRBV12-3/TRBV12-4	CASSLGSGRADEQYF
14	TRBV7-2	CASSQDRDSNTQYF
17	TRBV7-6	CASSPAAGVPADNEQFF
14	TRBV6-6	CASSYVGGGETQYF
12	TRBV20-1	CSARGGNQPQHF
16	TRBV6-6	CASSYSSGGTADTQYF
14	TRBV14	CASSLTGFPYEQYF
15	TRBV20-1	CSARDIQRGYNEQFF
18	TRBV6-1	CASSETISRGRLDTEAFF
12	TRBV5-1	CASSLDFRGYTF
12	TRBV25-1	CASPAGGGGYTF
15	TRBV15	CATSKTGDIQETQYF
16	TRBV10-2	CASSEPTGEGGDEQFF
13	TRBV6-6	CASSYGPGEKLFF